The 28 T cell receptor beta chains below come from one sample, sequenced in a study of cytomegalovirus exposure and HLA in healthy donors. Use of 60 Vbeta and 13 Jbeta primers characterized the PCR. The table came from immunoSEQ multiplex PCR; TCRdb's copy has only in-frame clones and leaves some out. The table lists roughly 150,000 clones, roughly 80% of them singletons. Sequencing used PBMCs. The receptors stem from a man aged 25-40 years in good health and CMV-seronegative.

The V call is TRBV5-4, the J call TRBJ2-2; 11 bases are shared with TRBD2. The CDR3 length is 16 residues. Germline V lookup: CDR1 SGHNT, CDR2 YYREEE (reference sequence). Losses at the gene ends were 4 bases for V and 3 bases for J; bases not matched to a gene: 5. Here the CDR3 reads CASSGVLAGDTGELFF. The CDR3 bases are TGTGCCAGCAGCGGGGTACTAGCGGGAGACACCGGGGAGCTGTTTTTT.

This clone has only one observation. The chain joins TRBV4-1 to TRBJ2-7, with D maybe TRBD1 (6 bases). Germline V gene data show CDR1 as MGHRA and CDR2 as YSYEKL. The V end was cut by 5 bases, the J end by 4 bases, with 15 bases between. The CDR3 has 14 amino acids. In nucleotides, the CDR3 is TGCGCCAGCAGCTTCCGGGACAAAATGTACGAGCAGTACTTC. It codes for CASSFRDKMYEQYF.

This clone appeared a few times. This same CDR3 is encoded by further DNA sequences in the sample. The chain uses TRBV18 and TRBJ2-5, with 7 positions matching TRBD1. The V segment lost 0 bases and the J segment 3 bases; nucleotides outside the gene matches: 1. This CDR3 is built from 14 residues. The V gene's germline CDR1 is KGHSH and CDR2 LQKENI. The DNA of the CDR3 is TGTGCCAGCTCACCACCGGGACAGAAAGAGACCCAGTACTTC. It yields the protein CASSPPGQKETQYF.

This rearrangement joins TRBV6-5 to TRBJ1-3; 10 bases are shared with TRBD1. Germline CDR1 MNHEY, CDR2 SVGAGI. Trimming cost V 1 base and J 2 bases; bases outside gene matches: 2. This CDR3 has 16 residues. The CDR3 region has the DNA TGTGCCAGCAGTTACTTAGGGACAGGGGCTGGAAACACCATATATTTT. This gives the protein CASSYLGTGAGNTIYF.

V usage is TRBV7-9 and J usage is TRBJ1-1; no reliable D call. The germline V and J ends were trimmed by 3 bases and 1 base, with 6 bases remaining between them. Germline V lookup: CDR1 SEHNR, CDR2 FQNEAQ (reference sequence). The CDR3 consists of 13 residues. The CDR3, as DNA: TGTGCCAGCAGCTTCTCAGGGAACACTGAAGCTTTCTTT. Translating gives CASSFSGNTEAFF. Drawing the rest from reference TRBV7-9 and TRBJ1-1, the complete variable domain is DTGVSQNPRHKITKRGQNVTFRCDPISEHNRLYWYRQTLGQGPEFLTYFQNEAQLEKSRLLSDRFSAERPKGSFSTLEIQRTEQGDSAMYLCASSFSGNTEAFFGQGTRLTVV.

The chain couples TRBV4-1 to TRBJ1-1, with TRBD1 as a possible D gene (6 bases). V lost 1 base and J lost 0, with 15 bases in between. Germline V lookup: CDR1 MGHRA, CDR2 YSYEKL. The CDR3 has 17 residues. CDR3 DNA sequence: TGCGCCAGCAGCCAAGTTATGGCAGGGGCATTGAACACTGAAGCTTTCTTT. Its protein is CASSQVMAGALNTEAFF.

The table lists this clone with a count of one. The V and J genes are TRBV5-6 and TRBJ2-5; 7 bases match TRBD2. Germline CDR1 and CDR2: SGHDT and YYEEEE. V shed 1 base, J shed 2 bases, and the junction held 2 bases outside the gene matches. This CDR3 has 14 residues. The CDR3 DNA is TGTGCCAGCAGCTTGAGGCGGGGGCAAGAGACCCAGTACTTC. This codes for CASSLRRGQETQYF.

The chain couples TRBV7-9 to TRBJ2-2; D may be TRBD1 (6 bases). The CDR3 length is 15 residues. The ends were cut back, 3 bases at V and 4 bases at J, with 12 bases in the middle. CDR1 and CDR2 (germline): SEHNR, FQNEAQ (reference sequence). CDR3 sequence reads: CASSFQTGPTGELFF. The CDR3 DNA follows: TGTGCCAGCAGCTTTCAAACAGGGCCCACCGGGGAGCTGTTTTTT.

The rearrangement links TRBV6-1 to TRBJ2-1, with TRBD2 matching 9 bases. Germline-derived CDR1 and CDR2 are MNHNS and SASEGT. Trimming at V came to 6 bases and at J to 8 bases, leaving 8 bases not matched to a gene. This CDR3 has 14 residues. In DNA, the CDR3 is TGTGCCAGCAGCAATAGCGGGAGAGGATATGAGCAGTTCTTC. This translates into CASSNSGRGYEQFF.

The chain links TRBV5-6 to TRBJ2-4; D remains unclear. The CDR3 extends over 14 amino acids. V lost 3 bases to trimming and J lost 8 bases, with 15 bases between them. CDR1 and CDR2 from the germline V gene are SGHDT and YYEEEE. CDR3 sequence: CASSSRNQGDIQYF. The DNA of the CDR3 is TGTGCCAGCAGCTCGAGGAATCAAGGAGACATTCAGTACTTC.

The J gene is TRBJ1-1, the V gene TRBV11-3; 7 nucleotides agree with TRBD1. Trimming took 5 bases from V and 10 from J; bases not matched to a gene: 7. Germline V CDR1 and CDR2: SGHNT, YENEEA. The CDR3 is made up of 12 amino acids. CDR3 region: CASSVRQGAAFF. The CDR3 region has the DNA TGTGCCAGCAGCGTACGACAGGGAGCAGCTTTCTTT.

This chain connects TRBV5-1 to TRBJ2-7; D might be TRBD1 (5 bases). Germline CDR1 reads SGHRS; CDR2 reads YFSETQ. The CDR3 spans 15 residues. V was clipped by 0 bases and J by 2 bases, with 12 bases between them. CDR3 DNA sequence: TGCGCCAGCAGCTTGGGTCAGGGTGGAACCTACGAGCAGTACTTC. It specifies CASSLGQGGTYEQYF. Looking up the rest from reference TRBV5-1 and TRBJ2-7 gives the full variable domain: KAGVTQTPRYLIKTRGQQVTLSCSPISGHRSVSWYQQTPGQGLQFLFEYFSETQRNKGNFPGRFSGRQFSNSRSEMNVSTLELGDSALYLCASSLGQGGTYEQYFGPGTRLTVT.

This clone appeared once. The chain combines TRBV5-4 with TRBJ2-1; TRBD2 matches 11 bases. This CDR3 is 16 amino acids long. J was trimmed by 2 bases and V by 4 bases; bases with no gene match: 5. Germline V gene lookup returns CDR1 SGHNT and CDR2 YYREEE (reference sequence). The CDR3 loop reads CASSKMTSGAYNEQFF. CDR3 bases: TGTGCCAGCAGCAAAATGACTAGCGGGGCCTACAATGAGCAGTTCTTC. Drawing the rest from reference TRBV5-4 and TRBJ2-1, the complete variable domain is ETGVTQSPTHLIKTRGQQVTLRCSSQSGHNTVSWYQQALGQGPQFIFQYYREEENGRGNFPPRFSGLQFPNYSSELNVNALELDDSALYLCASSKMTSGAYNEQFFGPGTRLTVL.

The V and J genes are TRBV6-1 and TRBJ1-2; D gene ambiguous. CDR3 length equals 13 residues. Between the trimmed V and J ends, which lost 7 bases and 5 bases, there was a span of 14 bases. Germline assignment: CDR1 MNHNS and CDR2 SASEGT. CDR3 sequence: CASTVNGEYGYTF. CDR3 bases: TGTGCCAGCACCGTGAACGGGGAATATGGCTACACCTTC.

This chain uses TRBV27 with TRBJ2-3; a possible D gene is TRBD1 (5 bases). The ends were cut back, 9 bases at V and 5 bases at J, with 15 bases in the middle. The length of the CDR3 is 13 residues. Looked up from germline, CDR1 is MNHEY and CDR2 is SMNVEV (reference sequence). CDR3 region: CASGTGYGDTQYF. The CDR3 DNA reads as TGTGCCAGTGGTACAGGATACGGAGATACGCAGTATTTT.

The chain carries TRBV19 and TRBJ2-5, with 7 bases lining up with TRBD2. The CDR3 has 13 residues. The germline CDR1 and CDR2 sequences are LNHDA and SQIVND (reference sequence). The J segment lost 3 bases and the V segment lost 5 bases, leaving 3 bases of the junction unmatched. CDR3 sequence: CASSWTRKETQYF. CDR3 DNA sequence: TGTGCCAGTAGTTGGACTAGGAAAGAGACCCAGTACTTC. Combining the CDR3 with reference TRBV19 and TRBJ2-5 gives the whole variable domain DGGITQSPKYLFRKEGQNVTLSCEQNLNHDAMYWYRQDPGQGLRLIYYSQIVNDFQKGDIAEGYSVSREKKESFPLTVTSAQKNPTAFYLCASSWTRKETQYFGPGTRLLVL.

The rearrangement joins TRBV30 to TRBJ2-1; 8 nucleotides align to TRBD1. Germline trimming cut 5 bases from V and 4 bases from J; bases unmatched to any gene: 16. CDR1 is GTSNPN, CDR2 SVGIG, per germline (reference sequence). The CDR3 runs to 17 residues. CDR3 region: CAWERGTSTGGYNEQFF. Here the CDR3 DNA reads TGTGCCTGGGAGAGAGGAACTAGTACAGGGGGGTACAATGAGCAGTTCTTC. The full variable domain, its missing parts supplied by reference TRBV30 and TRBJ2-1, is SQTIHQWPATLVQPVGSPLSLECTVEGTSNPNLYWYRQAAGRGLQLLFYSVGIGQISSEVPQNLSASRPQDRQFILSSKKLLLSDSGFYLCAWERGTSTGGYNEQFFGPGTRLTVL.

This clone was detected only once. V is TRBV15 and J is TRBJ2-1; tentatively, D is TRBD1 (5 bases). The CDR3 loop spans 13 amino acids. V was pared by 6 bases and J by 4 bases, with 10 bases between. Germline CDR1 reads LNHNV; CDR2 reads YYDKDF (reference sequence). The CDR3 spells CATRTTGYNEQFF. CDR3 DNA sequence: TGTGCCACCAGGACAACAGGATACAATGAGCAGTTCTTC.

V is TRBV7-5 and J is TRBJ2-7; the table's D call, TRBD1, has no DNA check behind it. TRBV7-5 is an annotated pseudogene. This CDR3 has 15 residues. The CDR3 coding sequence is TGTGCCAGAAGCCCGACCTCAGGGAAGGTCAGGGAGCAGTACTTC. As protein: CARSPTSGKVREQYF.

This sequence joins TRBV7-6 and TRBJ2-3, with 10 bases matching TRBD2. V lost 5 bases, J lost 5 bases, and 7 bases stayed unmatched. The length of the CDR3 is 15 residues. Germline CDR1 and CDR2: SGHVS and FNYEAQ. CDR3 protein: CASSQSGRAVDTQYF. For the CDR3, the DNA is TGTGCCAGCAGCCAAAGCGGGAGGGCCGTAGATACGCAGTATTTT.

The rearrangement uses TRBV5-1 and TRBJ2-5; 9 nucleotides agree with TRBD2. The CDR3 has 16 amino acids. V shed 0 bases, J shed 1 base, and the junction held 4 bases outside the gene matches. Germline values: CDR1 SGHRS, CDR2 YFSETQ. The CDR3 is CASSLVAGGAQETQYF. The CDR3 DNA follows: TGCGCCAGCAGCTTGGTTGCGGGAGGGGCCCAAGAGACCCAGTACTTC.

CDR3 sequence reads: CASSISRAYEQYF. The CDR3 nucleotides are TGTGCCAGTAGTATTTCCAGGGCCTACGAGCAGTACTTC. J is TRBJ2-7 and V is TRBV19; D is possibly TRBD1 (5 bases). Germline loops: CDR1 LNHDA, CDR2 SQIVND (reference sequence). The CDR3 is made up of 13 amino acids. V was trimmed by 3 bases and J by 2 bases, leaving 8 bases between them.

The V and J genes are TRBV19 and TRBJ2-1, with TRBD1 matching over 7 bases. Germline V gene lookup returns CDR1 LNHDA and CDR2 SQIVND (reference sequence). CDR3 length equals 13 residues. V was clipped by 5 bases and J by 12 bases; unmatched bases: 10. The CDR3 bases are TGTGCCAGTAGTTTATATACAGGGGAGAGGCAGTTCTTC. Amino acid sequence: CASSLYTGERQFF.

This clone showed up just a few times. The CDR3 DNA is TGCGCCAGCAGCGCGGGACAGGGGGCGCTCAATGAGCAGTTCTTC. Its translation is CASSAGQGALNEQFF. V gene TRBV4-1 combines with J gene TRBJ2-1; 12 bases agree with TRBD1. The CDR3 has 15 residues. Unmatched junction bases numbered 5, after V lost 5 bases and J lost 6 bases. The germline V gene has CDR1 MGHRA and CDR2 YSYEKL.

The CDR3 sequence is CASSYSSGFSGYTF. The CDR3 DNA is TGTGCCAGCAGTTACTCGTCAGGGTTCAGTGGCTACACCTTC. The chain has TRBV6-5 and TRBJ1-2; a possible D gene is TRBD1 (5 bases). The ends were cut back, 0 bases at V and 7 bases at J, with 12 bases in the middle. The germline gives CDR1 MNHEY, CDR2 SVGAGI. This CDR3 is 14 amino acids long.

V is TRBV2 and J is TRBJ2-7, with D perhaps TRBD1 (5 bases). Germline CDR1 reads SNHLY; CDR2 reads FYNNEI. Trimming took 6 bases from V and 2 from J, leaving 11 bases between them. The CDR3 loop spans 13 amino acids. CDR3 protein: CASRMAQAYEQYF. The CDR3 region has the DNA TGTGCCAGCAGGATGGCACAGGCCTACGAGCAGTACTTC.

J is TRBJ2-3 and V is TRBV7-3; a possible D gene is TRBD2 (5 bases). Germline-derived CDR1 and CDR2 are SGHTA and FQGTGA. The CDR3 is 14 amino acids. V gave up 2 bases and J gave up 4 bases, with 10 bases separating them. Written as DNA, the CDR3 is TGTGCCAGCAGCTTAGGAGCGGCGTCAGATACGCAGTATTTT. The encoded protein is CASSLGAASDTQYF.

V gene TRBV27 combines with J gene TRBJ1-1; TRBD1 matches 8 bases. The CDR3 totals 16 residues. The germline V gene has CDR1 MNHEY and CDR2 SMNVEV (reference sequence). V gave up 0 bases and J gave up 1 base; unmatched junction bases: 4. The CDR3 protein is CASSLSRTGGNTEAFF. DNA of the CDR3: TGTGCCAGCAGTTTATCGAGAACAGGGGGGAACACTGAAGCTTTCTTT.